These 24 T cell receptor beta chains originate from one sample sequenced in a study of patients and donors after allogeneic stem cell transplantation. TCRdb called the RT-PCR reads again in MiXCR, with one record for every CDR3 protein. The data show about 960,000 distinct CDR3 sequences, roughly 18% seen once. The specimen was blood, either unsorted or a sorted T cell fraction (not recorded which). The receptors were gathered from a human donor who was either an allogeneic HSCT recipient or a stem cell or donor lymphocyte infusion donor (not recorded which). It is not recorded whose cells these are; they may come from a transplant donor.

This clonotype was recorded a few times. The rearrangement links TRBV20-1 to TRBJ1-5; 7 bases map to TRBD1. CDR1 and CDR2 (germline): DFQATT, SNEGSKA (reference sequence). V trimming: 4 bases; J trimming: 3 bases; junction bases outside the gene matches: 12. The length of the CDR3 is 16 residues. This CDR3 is CSAINPTGLNNQPQHF. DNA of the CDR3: TGCAGTGCTATTAACCCGACAGGGCTCAACAATCAGCCCCAGCATTTT.

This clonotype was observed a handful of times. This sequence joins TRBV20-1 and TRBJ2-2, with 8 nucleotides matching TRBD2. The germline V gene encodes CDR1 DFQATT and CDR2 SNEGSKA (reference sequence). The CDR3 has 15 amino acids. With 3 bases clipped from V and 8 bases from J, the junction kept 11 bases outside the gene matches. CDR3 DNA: TGCAGTGCTAGGGCCGGGACTAGAGAATCTGGGGAGCTGTTTTTT. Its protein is CSARAGTRESGELFF.

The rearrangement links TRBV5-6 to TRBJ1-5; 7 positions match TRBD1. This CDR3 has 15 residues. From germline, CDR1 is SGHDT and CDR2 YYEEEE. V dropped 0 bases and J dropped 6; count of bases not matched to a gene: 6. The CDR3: CASSLGRGRFQPQHF. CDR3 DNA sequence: TGTGCCAGCAGCTTGGGCAGGGGGAGGTTTCAGCCCCAGCATTTT.

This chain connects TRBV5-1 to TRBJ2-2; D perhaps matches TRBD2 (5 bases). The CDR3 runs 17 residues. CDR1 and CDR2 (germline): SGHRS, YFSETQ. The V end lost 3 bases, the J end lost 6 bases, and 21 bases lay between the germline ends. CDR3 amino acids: CASSSGLITPSPGELFF. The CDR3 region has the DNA TGCGCCAGCAGCTCCGGACTCATAACACCCTCTCCCGGGGAGCTGTTTTTT.

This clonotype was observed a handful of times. The CDR3 DNA is TGCGCCAGCAGCCGACTCGGACAGGGGACAGGAAAACTGTTTTTT. Encoded protein: CASSRLGQGTGKLFF. The chain joins TRBV4-1 to TRBJ1-4; 9 bases fit TRBD1. This CDR3 contains 15 residues. V lost 4 bases, J lost 10 bases, and 10 bases stayed unmatched. The V gene's germline CDR1 is MGHRA and CDR2 YSYEKL.

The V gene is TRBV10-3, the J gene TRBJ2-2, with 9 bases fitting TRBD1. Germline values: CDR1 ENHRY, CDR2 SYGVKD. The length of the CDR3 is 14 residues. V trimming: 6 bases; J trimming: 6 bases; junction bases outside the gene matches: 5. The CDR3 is CAISHGQGPGELFF. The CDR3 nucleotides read TGTGCCATCAGCCACGGACAGGGGCCCGGGGAGCTGTTTTTT.

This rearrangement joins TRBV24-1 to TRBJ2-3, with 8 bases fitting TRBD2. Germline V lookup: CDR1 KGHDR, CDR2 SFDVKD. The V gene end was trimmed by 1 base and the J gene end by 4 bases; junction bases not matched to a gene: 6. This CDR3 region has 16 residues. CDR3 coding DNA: TGTGCCACCAGTGATTTAGCGGGAGTGGAGTCAGATACGCAGTATTTT. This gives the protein CATSDLAGVESDTQYF.

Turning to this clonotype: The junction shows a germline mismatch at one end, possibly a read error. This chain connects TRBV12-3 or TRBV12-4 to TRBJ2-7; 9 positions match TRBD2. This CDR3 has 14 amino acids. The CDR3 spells CASTPRGGSHEQYF. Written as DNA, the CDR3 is TGTGCCAGCACCCCGCGGGGGGGCTCCCACGAGCAGTACTTC.

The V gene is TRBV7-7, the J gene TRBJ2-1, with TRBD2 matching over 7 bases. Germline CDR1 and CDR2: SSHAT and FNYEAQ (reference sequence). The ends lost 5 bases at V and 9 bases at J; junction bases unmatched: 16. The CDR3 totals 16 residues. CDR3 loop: CASSREIGRVHTEQFF. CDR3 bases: TGTGCCAGCAGCCGTGAAATAGGGAGGGTCCACACTGAGCAGTTCTTC.

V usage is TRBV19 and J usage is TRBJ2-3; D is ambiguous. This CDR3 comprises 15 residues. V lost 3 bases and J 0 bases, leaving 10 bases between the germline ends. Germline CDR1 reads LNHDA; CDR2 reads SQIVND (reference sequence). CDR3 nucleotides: TGTGCCAGTAGTATCGTCAGTACTAGCACAGATACGCAGTATTTT. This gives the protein CASSIVSTSTDTQYF.

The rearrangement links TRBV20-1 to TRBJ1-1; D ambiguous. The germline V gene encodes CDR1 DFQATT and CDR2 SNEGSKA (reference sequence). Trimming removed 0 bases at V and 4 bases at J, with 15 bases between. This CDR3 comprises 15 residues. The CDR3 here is CSARDRGPAGTEAFF. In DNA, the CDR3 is TGCAGTGCTAGAGATCGAGGACCTGCTGGCACTGAAGCTTTCTTT.

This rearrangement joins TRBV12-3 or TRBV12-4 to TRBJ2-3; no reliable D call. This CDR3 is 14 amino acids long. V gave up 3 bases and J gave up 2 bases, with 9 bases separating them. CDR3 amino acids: CASSFFADTDTQYF. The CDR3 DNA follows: TGTGCCAGCAGTTTTTTCGCAGACACAGATACGCAGTATTTT.

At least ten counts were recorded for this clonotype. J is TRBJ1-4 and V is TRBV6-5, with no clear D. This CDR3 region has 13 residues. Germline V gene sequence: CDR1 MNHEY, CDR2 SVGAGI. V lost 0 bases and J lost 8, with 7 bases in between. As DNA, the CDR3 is TGTGCCAGCAGTTACTCTTCCGGGGAAAAACTGTTTTTT. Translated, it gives CASSYSSGEKLFF.

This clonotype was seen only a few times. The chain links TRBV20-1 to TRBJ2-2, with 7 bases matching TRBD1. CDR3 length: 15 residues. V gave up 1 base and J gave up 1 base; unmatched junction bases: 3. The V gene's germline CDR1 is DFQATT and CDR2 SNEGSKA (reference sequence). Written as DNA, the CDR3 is TGCAGTGCTAGAGCGGGACAGATGAACACCGGGGAGCTGTTTTTT. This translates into CSARAGQMNTGELFF.

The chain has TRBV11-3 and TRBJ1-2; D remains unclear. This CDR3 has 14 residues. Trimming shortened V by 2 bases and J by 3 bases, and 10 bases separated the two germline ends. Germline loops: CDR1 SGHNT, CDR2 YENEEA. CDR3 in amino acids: CASSLLEGDYGYTF. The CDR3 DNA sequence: TGTGCCAGCAGCTTACTTGAGGGTGACTATGGCTACACCTTC.

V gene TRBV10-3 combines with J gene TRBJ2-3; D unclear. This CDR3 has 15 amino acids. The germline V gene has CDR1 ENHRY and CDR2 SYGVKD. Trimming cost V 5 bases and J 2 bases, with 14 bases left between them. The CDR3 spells CAISLEIEPTDTQYF. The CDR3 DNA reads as TGTGCCATCAGTCTCGAGATAGAACCCACAGATACGCAGTATTTT.

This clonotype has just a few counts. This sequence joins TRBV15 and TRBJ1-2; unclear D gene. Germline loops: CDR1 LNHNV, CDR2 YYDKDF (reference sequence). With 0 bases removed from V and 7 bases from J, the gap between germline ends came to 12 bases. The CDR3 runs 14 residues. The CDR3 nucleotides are TGTGCCACCAGCAGAGATGGCAGGCTGGGTGGCTACACCTTC. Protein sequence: CATSRDGRLGGYTF.

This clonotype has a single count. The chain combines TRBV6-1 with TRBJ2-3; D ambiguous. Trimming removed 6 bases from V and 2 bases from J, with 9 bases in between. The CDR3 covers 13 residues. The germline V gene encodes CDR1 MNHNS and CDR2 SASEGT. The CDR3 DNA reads TGTGCCAGCAGCGGCCAACACACAGATACGCAGTATTTT. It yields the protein CASSGQHTDTQYF.

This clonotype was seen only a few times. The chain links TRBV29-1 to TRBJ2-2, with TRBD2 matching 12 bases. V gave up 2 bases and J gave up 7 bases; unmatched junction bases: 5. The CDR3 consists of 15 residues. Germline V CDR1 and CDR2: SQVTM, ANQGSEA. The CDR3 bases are TGCAGCGTTGAATTTACTAGCGGGGGGATCGGGGAGCTGTTTTTT. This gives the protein CSVEFTSGGIGELFF.

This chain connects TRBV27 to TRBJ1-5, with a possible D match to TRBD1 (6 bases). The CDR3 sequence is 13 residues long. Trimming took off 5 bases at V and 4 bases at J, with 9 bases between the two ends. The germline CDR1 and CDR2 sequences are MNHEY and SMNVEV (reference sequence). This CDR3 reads CASSRTDNQPQHF. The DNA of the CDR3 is TGTGCCAGCAGTCGGACAGATAATCAGCCCCAGCATTTT.

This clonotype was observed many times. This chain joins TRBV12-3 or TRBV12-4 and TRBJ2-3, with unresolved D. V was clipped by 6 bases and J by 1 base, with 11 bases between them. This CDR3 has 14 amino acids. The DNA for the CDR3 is TGTGCCAGCAGCTTAAGGACGGGCACAGATACGCAGTATTTT. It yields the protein CASSLRTGTDTQYF.

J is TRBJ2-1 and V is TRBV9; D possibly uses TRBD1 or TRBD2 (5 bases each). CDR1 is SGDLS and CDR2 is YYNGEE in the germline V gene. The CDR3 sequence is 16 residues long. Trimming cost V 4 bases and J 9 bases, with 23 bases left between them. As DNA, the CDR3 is TGTGCCAGCAGCCGATTCGGGTTTGGGGGTACGTTTGAGCAGTTCTTC. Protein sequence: CASSRFGFGGTFEQFF.

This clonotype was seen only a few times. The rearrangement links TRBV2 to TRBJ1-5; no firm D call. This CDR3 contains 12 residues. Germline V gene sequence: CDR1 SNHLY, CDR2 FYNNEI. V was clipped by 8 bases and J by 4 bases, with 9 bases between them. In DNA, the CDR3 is TGTGCCAGCGGACGGCCAAATCAGCCCCAGCATTTT. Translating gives CASGRPNQPQHF. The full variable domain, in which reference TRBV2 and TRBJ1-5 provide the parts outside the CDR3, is EPEVTQTPSHQVTQMGQEVILRCVPISNHLYFYWYRQILGQKVEFLVSFYNNEISEKSEIFDDQFSVERPDGSNFTLKIRSTKLEDSAMYFCASGRPNQPQHFGDGTRLSIL.

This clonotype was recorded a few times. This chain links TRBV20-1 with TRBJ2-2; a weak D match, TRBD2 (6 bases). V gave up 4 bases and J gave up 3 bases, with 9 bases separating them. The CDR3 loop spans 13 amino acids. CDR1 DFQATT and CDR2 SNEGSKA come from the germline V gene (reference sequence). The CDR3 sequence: CSATSGDTGELFF. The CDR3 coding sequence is TGCAGTGCTACATCGGGGGACACCGGGGAGCTGTTTTTT.